The source of this TCR beta chain is a study of cytomegalovirus exposure and HLA in healthy donors. With respect to this clone: Its antigen is not identified.

CDR1 SGHRS and CDR2 YFSETQ come from the germline V gene. The CDR3 contains 12 residues. Trimming stripped 4 bases from V and 3 bases from J, with 7 bases between. The PCR was carried out with 60 Vbeta primers and 13 Jbeta primers. Assay used: immunoSEQ multiplex PCR; TCRdb lists only in-frame clones, some missing. The sample carries around 99,000 clones, 82% recorded once. General study points: For TCR beta chains, V- and J-gene trimming was later linked to a missense DCLRE1C variant. Rare TCR sequences dominated, though some public TCRs recurred in many donors. After further analysis at a later stage, some 15,000 TCR beta sequences were associated with HLA alleles at 0.05 false discovery rate. What a later analysis reportedly showed was that an Asian-associated ancestry cluster had fewer N-insertions than the approximately 700-donor mean.

The clonotype comes from a man aged 30 to 45 in good health and CMV-seropositive. V gene TRBV5-1 combines with J gene TRBJ1-2; D is unclear. Input material: PBMCs. The CDR3 spells CASSAQDYGYTF. The CDR3 nucleotides are TGCGCCAGCAGCGCGCAGGACTATGGCTACACCTTC.